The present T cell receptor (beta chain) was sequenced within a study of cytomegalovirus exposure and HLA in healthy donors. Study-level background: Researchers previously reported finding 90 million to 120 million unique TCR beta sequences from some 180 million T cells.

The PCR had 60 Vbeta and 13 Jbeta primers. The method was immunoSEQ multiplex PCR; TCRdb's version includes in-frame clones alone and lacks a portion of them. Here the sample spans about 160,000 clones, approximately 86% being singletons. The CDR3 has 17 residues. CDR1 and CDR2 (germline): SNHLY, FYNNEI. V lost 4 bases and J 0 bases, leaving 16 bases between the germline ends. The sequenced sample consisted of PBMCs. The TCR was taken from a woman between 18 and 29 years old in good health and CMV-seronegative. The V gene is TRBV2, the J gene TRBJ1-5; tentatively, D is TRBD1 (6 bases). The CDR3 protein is CASSALQTGRSNQPQHF. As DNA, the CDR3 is TGTGCCAGCAGTGCCTTACAGACAGGACGTAGCAATCAGCCCCAGCATTTT.